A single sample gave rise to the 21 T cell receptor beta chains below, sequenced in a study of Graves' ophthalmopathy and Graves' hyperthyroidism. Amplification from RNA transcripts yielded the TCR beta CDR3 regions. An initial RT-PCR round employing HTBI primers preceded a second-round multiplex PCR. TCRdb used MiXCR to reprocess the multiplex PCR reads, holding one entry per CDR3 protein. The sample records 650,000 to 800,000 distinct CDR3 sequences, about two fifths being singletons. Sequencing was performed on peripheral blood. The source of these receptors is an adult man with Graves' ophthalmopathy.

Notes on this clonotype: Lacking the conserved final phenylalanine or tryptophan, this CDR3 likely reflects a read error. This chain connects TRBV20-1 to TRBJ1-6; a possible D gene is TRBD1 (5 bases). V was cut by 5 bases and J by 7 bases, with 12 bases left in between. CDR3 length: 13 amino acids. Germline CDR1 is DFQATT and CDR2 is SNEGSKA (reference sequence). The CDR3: CSAGHSANSPLHS. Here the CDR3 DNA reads TGCAGTGCTGGACACTCCGCAAATTCACCCCTCCACTCT.

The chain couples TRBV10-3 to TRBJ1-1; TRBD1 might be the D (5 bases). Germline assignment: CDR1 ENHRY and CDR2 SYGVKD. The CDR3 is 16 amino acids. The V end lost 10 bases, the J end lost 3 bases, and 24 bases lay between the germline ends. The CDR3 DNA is TGTGCCAGCTCACCACCACCGGGGCGCGGGGACACTGAAGCTTTCTTT. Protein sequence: CASSPPPGRGDTEAFF.

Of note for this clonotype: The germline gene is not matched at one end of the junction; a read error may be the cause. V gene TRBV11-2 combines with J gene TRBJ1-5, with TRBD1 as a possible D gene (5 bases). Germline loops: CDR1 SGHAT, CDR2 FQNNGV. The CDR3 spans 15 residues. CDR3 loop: CASSVGTDSNQSQHF. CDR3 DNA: TGTGCCAGCAGCGTCGGGACCGATAGCAATCAGTCCCAGCATTTT.

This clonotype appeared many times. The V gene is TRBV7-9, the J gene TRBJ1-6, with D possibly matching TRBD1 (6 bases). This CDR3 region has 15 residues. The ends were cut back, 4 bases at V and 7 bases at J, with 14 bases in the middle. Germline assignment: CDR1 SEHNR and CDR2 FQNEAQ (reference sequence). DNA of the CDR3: TGTGCCAGCAGCTCGGTGGGGGGGCTGAATTCACCCCTCCACTTT. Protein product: CASSSVGGLNSPLHF.

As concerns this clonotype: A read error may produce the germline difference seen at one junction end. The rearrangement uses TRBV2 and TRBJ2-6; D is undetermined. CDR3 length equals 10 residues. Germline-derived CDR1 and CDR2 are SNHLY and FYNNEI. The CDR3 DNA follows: TGTGCCAGCAGCCCTCTACGTGAAGCTTTC. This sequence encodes CASSPLREAF.

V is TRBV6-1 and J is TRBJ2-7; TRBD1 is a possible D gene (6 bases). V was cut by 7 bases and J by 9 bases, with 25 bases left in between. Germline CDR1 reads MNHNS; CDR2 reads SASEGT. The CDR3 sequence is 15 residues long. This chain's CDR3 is CASTLSLTGRNGQYF. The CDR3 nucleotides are TGTGCCAGCACCCTTTCCTTGACAGGTCGGAACGGGCAGTACTTC.

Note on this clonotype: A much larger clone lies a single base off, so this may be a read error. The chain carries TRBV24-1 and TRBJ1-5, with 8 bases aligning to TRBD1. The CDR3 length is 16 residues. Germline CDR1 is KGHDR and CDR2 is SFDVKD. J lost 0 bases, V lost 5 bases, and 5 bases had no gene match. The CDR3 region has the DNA TGTGCCACCAGTGGTCGACAGGGGCATAGCAATCAGCCCCAGCATTTT. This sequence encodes CATSGRQGHSNQPQHF.

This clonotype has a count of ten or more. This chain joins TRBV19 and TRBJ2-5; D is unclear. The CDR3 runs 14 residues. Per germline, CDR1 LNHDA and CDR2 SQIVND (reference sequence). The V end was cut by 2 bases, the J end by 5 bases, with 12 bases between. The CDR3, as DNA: TGTGCCAGTAGTATACCTGGCCTTTCGGAGACCCAGTACTTC. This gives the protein CASSIPGLSETQYF.

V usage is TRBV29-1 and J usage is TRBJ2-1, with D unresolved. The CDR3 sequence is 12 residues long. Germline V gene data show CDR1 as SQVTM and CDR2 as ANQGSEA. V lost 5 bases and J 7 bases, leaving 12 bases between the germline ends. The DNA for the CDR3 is TGCAGCGTTCCGACCCCGGAGAATGAGCAGTTCTTC. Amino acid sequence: CSVPTPENEQFF.

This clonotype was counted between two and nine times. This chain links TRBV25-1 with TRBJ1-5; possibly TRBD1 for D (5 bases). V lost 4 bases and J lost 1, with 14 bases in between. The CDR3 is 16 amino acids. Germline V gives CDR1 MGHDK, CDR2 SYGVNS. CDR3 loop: CASSARDPDSNQPQHF. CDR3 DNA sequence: TGTGCCAGCAGTGCTCGGGACCCCGACAGCAATCAGCCCCAGCATTTT.

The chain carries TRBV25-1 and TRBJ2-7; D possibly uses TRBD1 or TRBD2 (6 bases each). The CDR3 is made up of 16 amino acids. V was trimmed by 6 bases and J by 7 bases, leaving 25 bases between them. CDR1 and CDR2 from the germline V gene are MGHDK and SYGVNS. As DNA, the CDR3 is TGTGCCAGCAGCCAAGGGGGTGGGGGGCTTGGCTTAGAGCAGTACTTC. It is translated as CASSQGGGGLGLEQYF.

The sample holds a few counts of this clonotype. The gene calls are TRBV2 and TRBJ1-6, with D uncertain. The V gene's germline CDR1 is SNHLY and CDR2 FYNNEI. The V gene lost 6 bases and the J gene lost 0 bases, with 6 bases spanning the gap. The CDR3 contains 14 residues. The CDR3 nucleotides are TGTGCCAGCAGGGCGAGCTCCTATAATTCACCCCTCCACTTT. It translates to CASRASSYNSPLHF.

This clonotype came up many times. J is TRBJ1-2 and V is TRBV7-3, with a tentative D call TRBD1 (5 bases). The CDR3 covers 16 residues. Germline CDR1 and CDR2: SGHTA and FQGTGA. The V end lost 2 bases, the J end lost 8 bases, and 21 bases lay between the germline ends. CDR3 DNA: TGTGCCAGCAGCTTATATCCCAGGGCAAGGTCGGGCGGCTACACCTTC. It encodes CASSLYPRARSGGYTF.

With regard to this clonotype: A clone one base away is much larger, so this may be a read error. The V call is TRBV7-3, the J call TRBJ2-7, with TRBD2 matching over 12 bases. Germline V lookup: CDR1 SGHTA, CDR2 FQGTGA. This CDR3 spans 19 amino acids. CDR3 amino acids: CASSWGQSWTSGTPYERYF. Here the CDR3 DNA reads TGTGCCAGCAGCTGGGGACAGTCCTGGACTAGCGGGACGCCCTACGAGCGGTACTTC.

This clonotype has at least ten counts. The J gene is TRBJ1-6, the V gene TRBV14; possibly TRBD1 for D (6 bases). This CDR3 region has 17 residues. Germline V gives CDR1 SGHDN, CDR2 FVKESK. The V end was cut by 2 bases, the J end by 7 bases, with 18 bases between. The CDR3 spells CASSQTSRRRGNSPLHF. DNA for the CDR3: TGTGCCAGCAGCCAAACCTCCCGACGGAGGGGGAATTCACCCCTCCACTTT.

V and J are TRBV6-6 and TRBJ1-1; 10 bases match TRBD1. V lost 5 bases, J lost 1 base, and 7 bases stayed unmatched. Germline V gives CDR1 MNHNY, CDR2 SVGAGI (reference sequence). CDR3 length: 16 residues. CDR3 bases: TGTGCCAGCAGTACCCCGGGACAGGGGAAGAACACTGAAGCTTTCTTT. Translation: CASSTPGQGKNTEAFF.

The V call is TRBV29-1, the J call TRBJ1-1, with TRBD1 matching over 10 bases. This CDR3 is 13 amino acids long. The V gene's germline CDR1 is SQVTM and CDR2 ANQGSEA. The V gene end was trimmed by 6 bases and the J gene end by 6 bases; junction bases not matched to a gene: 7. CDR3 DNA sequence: TGCAGCGTCCTGAGGGGGACAGGGGCTGAAGCTTTCTTT. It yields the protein CSVLRGTGAEAFF.

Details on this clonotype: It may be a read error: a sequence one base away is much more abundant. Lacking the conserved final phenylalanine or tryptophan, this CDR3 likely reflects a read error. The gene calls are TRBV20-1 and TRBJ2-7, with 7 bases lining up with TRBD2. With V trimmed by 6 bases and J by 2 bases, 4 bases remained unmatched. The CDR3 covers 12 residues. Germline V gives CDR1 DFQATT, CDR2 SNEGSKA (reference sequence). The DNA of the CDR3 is TGCAGTGCCGGGACTAACCCCTACGAGCAGTACTGC. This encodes CSAGTNPYEQYC.

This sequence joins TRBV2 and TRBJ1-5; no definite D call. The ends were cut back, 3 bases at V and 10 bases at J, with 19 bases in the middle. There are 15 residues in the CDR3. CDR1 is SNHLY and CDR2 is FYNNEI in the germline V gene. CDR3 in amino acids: CASSEALGTLSPQHF. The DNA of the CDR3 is TGTGCCAGCAGTGAGGCGCTGGGCACGCTTTCACCCCAGCATTTT.

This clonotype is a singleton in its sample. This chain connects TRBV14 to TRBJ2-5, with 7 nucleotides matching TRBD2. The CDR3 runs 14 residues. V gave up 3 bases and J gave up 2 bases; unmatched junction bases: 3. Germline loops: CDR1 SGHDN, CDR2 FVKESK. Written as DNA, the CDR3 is TGTGCCAGCAGCCATGGACTAGTTCAAGAGACCCAGTACTTC. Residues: CASSHGLVQETQYF.

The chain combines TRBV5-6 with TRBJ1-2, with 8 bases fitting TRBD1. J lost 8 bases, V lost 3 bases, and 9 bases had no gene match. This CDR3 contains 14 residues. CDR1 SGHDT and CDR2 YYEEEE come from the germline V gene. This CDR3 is CASSSGQGRKGYTF. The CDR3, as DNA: TGTGCCAGCAGCTCCGGACAGGGACGCAAGGGCTACACCTTC. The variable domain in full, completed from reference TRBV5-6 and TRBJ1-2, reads DAGVTQSPTHLIKTRGQQVTLRCSPKSGHDTVSWYQQALGQGPQFIFQYYEEEERQRGNFPDRFSGHQFPNYSSELNVNALLLGDSALYLCASSSGQGRKGYTFGSGTRLTVV.